These 10 T cell receptor beta chains were all obtained from the same sample, sequenced in a study of human T cells and chemical hapten exposure (dated by TCRdb to the early 2020s). Libraries came from RACE. The sequencer listed for this sample is NextSeq 500. TCRdb itself trimmed the public reads at Q25 with fastp, ran MiXCR and retained productive beta chains. Merged by CDR3 protein, the rows form single entries marked with the most common genes and DNA. The sample table contains under 85,000 distinct CDR3 sequences; only one count was recorded for around 10% of them. The ten top clones hold around 6.8% of the sample. The time point label for this specimen denotes: patch test 2, 6 weeks after DPC sensitization. The treatment or condition label for this specimen denotes: therapeutic diphenylcyclopropenone sensitization with weekly scalp DPC. The source material was whole blood, sampled in connection with sensitization to the hapten diphenylcyclopropenone (DPC). These receptors all stem from a woman between 50 and 59 years old with alopecia areata. Some clones in this sample may be carry-over from other donors' samples.

This clonotype was counted ten times or more. The chain uses TRBV11-2 and TRBJ2-1; possibly TRBD2 for D (5 bases). The CDR3 loop spans 12 amino acids. V gave up 5 bases and J gave up 9 bases, with 11 bases separating them. The germline V gene encodes CDR1 SGHAT and CDR2 FQNNGV. CDR3 coding DNA: TGTGCCAGCAGCGAAACTAGACGTGAGCAGTTCTTC. Translation gives CASSETRREQFF.

This clonotype was seen repeatedly, ten times or more. The genes are TRBV20-1 and TRBJ1-1; D is perhaps TRBD1 (5 bases). This CDR3 comprises 13 residues. V shed 1 base and J shed 3 bases, with 9 bases lying between them. The V gene's germline CDR1 is DFQATT and CDR2 SNEGSKA (reference sequence). DNA of the CDR3: TGCAGTGCTAGAGTACAGGTCGACACTGAAGCTTTCTTT. This sequence encodes CSARVQVDTEAFF.

This clonotype was seen repeatedly, ten times or more. This chain uses TRBV20-1 with TRBJ1-5; a weak D match, TRBD1 (5 bases). Germline-derived CDR1 and CDR2 are DFQATT and SNEGSKA (reference sequence). This CDR3 spans 14 amino acids. Deletions cut 4 bases from V and 0 bases from J, with 10 bases between. The CDR3 protein is CSAKRGYSNQPQHF. The CDR3 DNA sequence: TGCAGTGCTAAGCGGGGGTATAGCAATCAGCCCCAGCATTTT.

This clonotype has more than one count but fewer than ten. V is TRBV3-1 and J is TRBJ2-1; 10 nucleotides match TRBD2. The CDR3 has 18 amino acids. Losses at the gene ends were 9 bases for V and 1 base for J; bases not matched to a gene: 15. Germline V gene sequence: CDR1 LGHDT, CDR2 YNNKEL (reference sequence). CDR3 coding DNA: TGTGCCAGTAGAAAAGGACTAGCGGATTTGAAGTCCTACAATGAGCAGTTCTTC. This sequence encodes CASRKGLADLKSYNEQFF.

This clonotype showed up many times. The V and J genes are TRBV5-1 and TRBJ2-3; no clear D gene. The CDR3 runs 14 residues. Trimming took off 3 bases at V and 2 bases at J, with 10 bases between the two ends. The germline V gene encodes CDR1 SGHRS and CDR2 YFSETQ. CDR3 nucleotides: TGCGCCAGCAGCTCGTTGGTCAACACAGATACGCAGTATTTT. Protein product: CASSSLVNTDTQYF.

This clonotype appeared many times. This sequence joins TRBV29-1 and TRBJ2-3; 9 positions match TRBD1. V lost 8 bases, J lost 1 base, and 10 bases stayed unmatched. The CDR3 consists of 15 residues. The germline V gene has CDR1 SQVTM and CDR2 ANQGSEA. The CDR3 spells CSLRARDRGTDTQYF. CDR3 nucleotides: TGCAGCCTGCGGGCCCGGGACAGGGGCACAGATACGCAGTATTTT.

The sample holds a few counts of this clonotype. This rearrangement joins TRBV19 to TRBJ1-1; TRBD1 might be the D (6 bases). Looked up from germline, CDR1 is LNHDA and CDR2 is SQIVND (reference sequence). Trimming removed 6 bases at V and 1 base at J, with 9 bases between. The CDR3 length is 13 residues. CDR3 region: CASSSDRNTEAFF. The CDR3 DNA sequence: TGTGCCAGTAGCTCGGACAGGAACACTGAAGCTTTCTTT.

This clonotype was observed at least ten times. V usage is TRBV5-4 and J usage is TRBJ2-7; TRBD2 is a possible D gene (5 bases). Between the trimmed V and J ends, which lost 1 base and 0 bases, there was a span of 8 bases. The CDR3 consists of 14 residues. Per germline, CDR1 SGHNT and CDR2 YYREEE (reference sequence). CDR3 sequence reads: CASSLNGNSYEQYF. The CDR3, as DNA: TGTGCCAGCAGCTTGAACGGGAACTCCTACGAGCAGTACTTC.

This clonotype has a count of ten or more. The chain links TRBV10-3 to TRBJ2-1; D is unresolved. This CDR3 contains 12 residues. CDR1 is ENHRY and CDR2 is SYGVKD in the germline V gene. The V gene lost 10 bases and the J gene lost 9 bases, with 16 bases spanning the gap. For the CDR3, the DNA is TGTGCCACCGGACCAGAGCGCGGTGAGCAGTTCTTC. It translates to CATGPERGEQFF.

This clonotype was observed many times. The V gene is TRBV15, the J gene TRBJ1-1, with D hard to call. V gave up 2 bases and J gave up 3 bases, with 13 bases separating them. Germline V gene sequence: CDR1 LNHNV, CDR2 YYDKDF (reference sequence). This CDR3 is built from 15 residues. The CDR3 here is CATSRSSTGDTEAFF. CDR3 nucleotide sequence: TGTGCCACCAGCAGATCGTCTACGGGAGACACTGAAGCTTTCTTT.